These 10 T cell receptor beta chains were all obtained from the same sample, sequenced in a study of regulatory T cells in long-lasting Graves disease. HTBI primers from iRepertoire and Arm-PCR of CDR3 regions yielded the TCR beta libraries. TCRdb analysed the multiplex PCR reads with MiXCR anew, one entry per CDR3 protein. The sample includes hundreds of thousands of distinct CDR3 sequences, roughly 21% of them seen just once. Time point indicated: persistent/refractory GD, antithyroid drugs over 5 years with positive TRAb. Generation of the TCR library employed RNA extracted from PBMCs. Sample: peripheral blood mononuclear cells (PBMCs), taken when the disease was refractory, from a patient treated with antithyroid drugs. The receptors were sampled from a female donor with Graves disease.

Only a few counts were recorded for this clonotype. The chain has TRBV11-2 and TRBJ1-1, with TRBD1 matching over 9 bases. The germline gives CDR1 SGHAT, CDR2 FQNNGV. The CDR3 runs to 14 residues. V gave up 5 bases and J gave up 5 bases; unmatched junction bases: 6. The CDR3, as DNA: TGTGCCAGCAGCACGACAGGGGGTGTTACTGAAGCTTTCTTT. Protein: CASSTTGGVTEAFF.

CDR3 bases: TGCAGCGTTGACTTCGGATTCGGGATCTCTGGAAACACCATATATTTT. As protein: CSVDFGFGISGNTIYF. The V call is TRBV29-1, the J call TRBJ1-3; D gene unclear. CDR3 length: 16 amino acids. CDR1 is SQVTM and CDR2 is ANQGSEA in the germline V gene. Trimming cost V 3 bases and J 0 bases, with 15 bases left between them.

This clonotype was seen at least ten times. CDR3: CASSSRPDPHTEAFF. Written as DNA, the CDR3 is TGTGCCAGCAGCTCGAGGCCGGATCCCCACACTGAAGCTTTCTTT. The chain is built from TRBV11-2 and TRBJ1-1; D ambiguous. The CDR3 contains 15 residues. Germline-derived CDR1 and CDR2 are SGHAT and FQNNGV. V lost 4 bases and J lost 3, with 15 bases in between.

The chain couples TRBV19 to TRBJ2-7; a weak D match, TRBD1 (5 bases). The CDR3 runs to 13 residues. Germline V gene lookup returns CDR1 LNHDA and CDR2 SQIVND (reference sequence). The V gene lost 6 bases and the J gene lost 0 bases, with 9 bases spanning the gap. DNA for the CDR3: TGTGCCAGTAGAGACAGCGCCTCCTACGAGCAGTACTTC. It specifies CASRDSASYEQYF. Combining the CDR3 with reference TRBV19 and TRBJ2-7 gives the whole variable domain DGGITQSPKYLFRKEGQNVTLSCEQNLNHDAMYWYRQDPGQGLRLIYYSQIVNDFQKGDIAEGYSVSREKKESFPLTVTSAQKNPTAFYLCASRDSASYEQYFGPGTRLTVT.

The chain has TRBV5-1 and TRBJ1-1; D remains unclear. CDR3 length: 14 residues. Trimming removed 4 bases from V and 6 bases from J, with 16 bases in between. Looked up from germline, CDR1 is SGHRS and CDR2 is YFSETQ. In DNA, the CDR3 is TGCGCCAGCAGCCCAAAGGAGACACCCCCTGAAGCTTTCTTT. It codes for CASSPKETPPEAFF.

Only a few counts were recorded for this clonotype. The chain links TRBV20-1 to TRBJ2-5; TRBD1 is a possible D gene (6 bases). Per the germline V gene, CDR1 is DFQATT and CDR2 is SNEGSKA (reference sequence). V shed 2 bases and J shed 2 bases, with 12 bases lying between them. This CDR3 spans 14 amino acids. CDR3 coding DNA: TGCAGTGCTAGACCTTGGGGGCATCAAGAGACCCAGTACTTC. Amino acids: CSARPWGHQETQYF.

This clonotype has a handful of counts. This chain joins TRBV4-1 and TRBJ1-5; D is possibly TRBD1 (6 bases). The germline gives CDR1 MGHRA, CDR2 YSYEKL. The CDR3 covers 14 residues. Trimming left V 4 bases short and J 9 bases short, with 16 bases between. DNA of the CDR3: TGCGCCAGCAGCCCGCTACGGGACATCAGGCCCCAGCATTTT. As protein: CASSPLRDIRPQHF.

J is TRBJ2-7 and V is TRBV19; the match to TRBD2 covers 11 bases. The CDR3 is 14 amino acids. Germline CDR1 is LNHDA and CDR2 is SQIVND (reference sequence). The V gene end was trimmed by 4 bases and the J gene end by 3 bases; junction bases not matched to a gene: 2. The CDR3 loop reads CASSNLAGGYEQYF. The CDR3 bases are TGTGCCAGTAGTAATCTAGCGGGAGGCTACGAGCAGTACTTC.

The J gene is TRBJ2-3, the V gene TRBV3-1; D is uncertain. The CDR3 runs 17 residues. Trimming stripped 1 base from V and 2 bases from J, with 16 bases between. Germline V gene sequence: CDR1 LGHDT, CDR2 YNNKEL (reference sequence). The chain's CDR3 is CASSQVTWARNTDTQYF. CDR3 DNA sequence: TGTGCCAGCAGCCAAGTAACGTGGGCAAGGAACACAGATACGCAGTATTTT.

This clonotype was seen many times. V usage is TRBV20-1 and J usage is TRBJ2-7, with D maybe TRBD2 (6 bases). V was clipped by 6 bases and J by 5 bases, with 17 bases between them. The CDR3 is made up of 13 amino acids. Germline assignment: CDR1 DFQATT and CDR2 SNEGSKA (reference sequence). CDR3 loop: CSATQDPGDEQYF. In DNA, the CDR3 is TGCAGTGCGACGCAGGATCCGGGGGACGAGCAGTACTTC.